This is a list of T cell receptor beta chains from one sample in a study of T cell changes during pregnancy in multiple sclerosis. Sequencing used immunoSEQ multiplex PCR; TCRdb keeps in-frame clones, though not all of them. The sample carries tens of thousands of clones, 80% to 95% recorded once. The sequences come from CD4+ T cells from peripheral blood mononuclear cells, collected after pregnancy. The receptors were sampled from a female donor in good health, enrolled as a control in a pregnancy study. CDR3s include the opening cysteine and the closing phenylalanine or tryptophan. Each record gives: V gene, CDR3 protein.

v_call: TRBV9; cdr3_aa: CASSAGLDTQYF
v_call: TRBV18; cdr3_aa: CASSPDRIPTNYGYTF
v_call: TRBV28; cdr3_aa: CASTESGGYYTF
v_call: TRBV10-3; cdr3_aa: CAISESQAGGPHEQFF
v_call: TRBV7-2; cdr3_aa: CASSLGGLAGNTGELFF
v_call: TRBV4-2; cdr3_aa: CASSHSPGQMNTGELFF
v_call: TRBV19; cdr3_aa: CASSLAGAAYNEQFF
v_call: TRBV28; cdr3_aa: CASSLRNLLGNQPQHF
v_call: TRBV5-4; cdr3_aa: CASSLEGARADTQYF
v_call: TRBV9; cdr3_aa: CASSRQGAGAYEQYF
v_call: TRBV5-1; cdr3_aa: CASSLTPRTGQETQYF
v_call: TRBV19; cdr3_aa: CASLDRGLNQPQHF
v_call: TRBV2; cdr3_aa: CASSFLTGGKETQYF
v_call: TRBV6-4; cdr3_aa: CASSDWGRGYNEQFF
v_call: TRBV2; cdr3_aa: CASSPGTLHF
v_call: TRBV30; cdr3_aa: CAWNAGPGYTGELFF
v_call: TRBV7-9; cdr3_aa: CASSHGGLTEQFF
v_call: TRBV27; cdr3_aa: CASRLAGGSGELFF
v_call: TRBV7-2; cdr3_aa: CASSPRGLSSKGAYEQYF
v_call: TRBV19; cdr3_aa: CASSIGLADEQFF
v_call: TRBV5-1; cdr3_aa: CASSPPSGSSYEQYF
v_call: TRBV19; cdr3_aa: CASSISGLAGLSSYNEQFF